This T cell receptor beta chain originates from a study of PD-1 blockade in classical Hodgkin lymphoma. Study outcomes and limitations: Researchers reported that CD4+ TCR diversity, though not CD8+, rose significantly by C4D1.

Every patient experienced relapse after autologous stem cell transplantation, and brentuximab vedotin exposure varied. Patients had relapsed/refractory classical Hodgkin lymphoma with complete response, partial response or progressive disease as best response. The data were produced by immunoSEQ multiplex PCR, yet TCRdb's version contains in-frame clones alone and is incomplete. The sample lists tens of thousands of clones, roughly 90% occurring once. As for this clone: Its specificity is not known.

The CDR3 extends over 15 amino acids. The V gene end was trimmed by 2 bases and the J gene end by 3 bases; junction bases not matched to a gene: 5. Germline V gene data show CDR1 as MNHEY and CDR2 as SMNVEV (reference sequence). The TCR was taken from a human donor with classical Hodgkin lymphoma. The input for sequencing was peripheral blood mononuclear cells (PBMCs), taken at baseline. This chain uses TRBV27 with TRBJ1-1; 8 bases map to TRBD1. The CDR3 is CASSLARQGYTEAFF. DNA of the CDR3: TGTGCCAGCAGTTTAGCCCGACAGGGGTACACTGAAGCTTTCTTT.